The clone carrying this T cell receptor (beta chain) was observed a handful of times. Its cognate antigen is unknown. This entry comes from a study of OX40 agonist ivuxolimab in advanced cancers. Study background: Those treated in dose escalation had hepatocellular carcinoma, melanoma, renal cell cancer or head and neck cancer. Males comprised roughly four fifths of the group, whose mean age was about 62 years (range about 23 to 80). Study observations and caveats: On average, CD8+ T cells had more expanded clones than CD4+.

Sequenced by immunoSEQ multiplex PCR; TCRdb stores in-frame clones only, minus some. The profile shows approximately 84,000 clones, approximately 86% of them singletons. The germline gives CDR1 ENHRY, CDR2 SYGVKD. V lost 0 bases and J 8 bases, leaving 7 bases between the germline ends. This CDR3 is 12 amino acids long. This receptor was taken from an adult with an advanced solid tumor such as melanoma, head and neck, liver or kidney cancer. This chain joins TRBV10-3 and TRBJ1-1; D call uncertain. The material was CD4+ or CD8+ T cells sorted from blood, obtained in a trial of the OX40 agonist ivuxolimab. The CDR3 nucleotides read TGTGCCATCAGTGAGTCGAAGGGAGAAGCTTTCTTT. Translation: CAISESKGEAFF.